Below, 24 T cell receptor beta chains from the same sample are listed, as sequenced in a study of blood T cells in healthy people across ages. Primed by a sample-barcoded 5' primer and a J-beta primer mix, a second PCR proceeded for about 6 to 12 cycles. TCRdb used MiXCR to reprocess the 5' RACE reads, holding one entry per CDR3 protein. The repertoire holds hundreds of thousands of distinct CDR3 sequences, with around 42% as singletons. The sequenced sample consisted of blood. Receptor source: a man in his sixties in good health.

This chain joins TRBV5-1 and TRBJ2-7, with 11 bases matching TRBD1. This CDR3 is 14 amino acids long. J was trimmed by 5 bases and V by 9 bases; bases with no gene match: 10. The V gene's germline CDR1 is SGHRS and CDR2 YFSETQ. As DNA, the CDR3 is TGCGCCAACCCCCTCCGGGACAGGGGGGACGAGCAGTACTTC. Translated, it gives CANPLRDRGDEQYF.

The rearrangement joins TRBV7-8 to TRBJ2-1; D may be TRBD1 or TRBD2 (5 bases each). Per germline, CDR1 SGHVS and CDR2 FQNEAQ. The CDR3 contains 13 residues. Between the trimmed V and J ends, which lost 1 base and 8 bases, there was a span of 9 bases. CDR3: CASSLGVGDEQFF. The CDR3 bases are TGTGCCAGCAGCTTAGGAGTGGGGGATGAGCAGTTCTTC.

This clonotype is a singleton in its sample. The chain carries TRBV29-1 and TRBJ1-5, with 7 bases fitting TRBD1. The CDR3 is 13 amino acids. CDR1 SQVTM and CDR2 ANQGSEA come from the germline V gene. The V and J ends lost 4 bases and 9 bases, in that order; junction bases with no gene match: 9. The CDR3 coding sequence is TGCAGCGTTGGTAAGGGGGCGGGTCGGCCCCAGCATTTT. Translated, it gives CSVGKGAGRPQHF.

This clonotype was counted a few times. The chain links TRBV9 to TRBJ2-7, with 7 nucleotides matching TRBD2. This CDR3 has 18 residues. Germline V lookup: CDR1 SGDLS, CDR2 YYNGEE. With 2 bases clipped from V and 6 bases from J, the junction kept 20 bases outside the gene matches. The DNA for the CDR3 is TGTGCCAGCAGCGTCGGTATGGGAGGGTCAGGGCTTGCTACCGAGCAGTACTTC. Protein: CASSVGMGGSGLATEQYF.

J is TRBJ2-3 and V is TRBV28; possibly TRBD2 for D (6 bases). Germline V lookup: CDR1 MDHEN, CDR2 SYDVKM. Trimming left V 6 bases short and J 3 bases short, with 16 bases between. The CDR3 contains 15 residues. CDR3 sequence (DNA): TGTGCCAGCAGCCACAGGAGGGGTGGGACAGATACGCAGTATTTT. Its translation: CASSHRRGGTDTQYF.

On this clonotype itself: Relative to the germline gene, one junction end is altered; a read error may explain this. The chain has TRBV6-1 and TRBJ2-6, with a possible D match to TRBD1 (5 bases). Germline V gene lookup returns CDR1 MNHNS and CDR2 SASEGT. The CDR3 spans 15 residues. CDR3 residues: CATQFTHSGANVLTF. CDR3 nucleotides: TGTGCCACTCAATTCACCCACTCTGGGGCCAACGTCCTGACTTTT.

This clonotype was detected a few times. This chain links TRBV2 with TRBJ2-1, with a tentative D call TRBD1 (5 bases). This CDR3 is built from 12 residues. The V gene lost 5 bases and the J gene lost 6 bases, with 8 bases spanning the gap. Germline loops: CDR1 SNHLY, CDR2 FYNNEI. The DNA for the CDR3 is TGTGCCAGCAGTACCGACAGCAATGAGCAGTTCTTC. The encoded protein is CASSTDSNEQFF.

This clonotype has a handful of counts. The rearrangement uses TRBV25-1 and TRBJ1-2; possible D gene TRBD1, 5 bases. The germline gives CDR1 MGHDK, CDR2 SYGVNS. This CDR3 has 14 residues. V lost 6 bases and J 5 bases, leaving 16 bases between the germline ends. CDR3 region: CASSPTATVYGYTF. CDR3 coding DNA: TGTGCCAGCAGCCCGACAGCGACCGTTTATGGCTACACCTTC.

This clonotype was seen repeatedly, ten times or more. The chain employs TRBV5-1 and TRBJ2-7, with TRBD1 matching 8 bases. CDR1 and CDR2 from the germline V gene are SGHRS and YFSETQ. The J segment lost 3 bases and the V segment lost 0 bases, leaving 8 bases of the junction unmatched. The CDR3 has 16 residues. The CDR3 reads CASSLGHRDRSYEQYF. CDR3 coding DNA: TGCGCCAGCAGCTTGGGCCACCGGGACAGGAGCTACGAGCAGTACTTC.

The J gene is TRBJ2-1, the V gene TRBV10-3, with 8 nucleotides matching TRBD2. This CDR3 comprises 18 residues. Germline lookup yields CDR1 ENHRY and CDR2 SYGVKD. V lost 0 bases and J lost 6; bases outside the gene matches: 13. DNA for the CDR3: TGTGCCATCAGTGAGTCAGGCGTCTTGCCGGGACTAGGCAATGAGCAGTTCTTC. This encodes CAISESGVLPGLGNEQFF.

The V and J genes are TRBV11-3 and TRBJ2-7, with a weak D call TRBD2 (5 bases). There are 16 residues in the CDR3. CDR1 and CDR2 from the germline V gene are SGHNT and YENEEA. The V and J ends lost 1 base and 1 base respectively, with 14 bases between them. In DNA, the CDR3 is TGTGCCAGCAGCTTAGGTACGGGGAAAGGATCCTACGAGCAGTACTTC. Amino acid sequence: CASSLGTGKGSYEQYF.

This clonotype was detected only a few times. V and J are TRBV4-3 and TRBJ1-2; D may be TRBD1 (6 bases). CDR3 length equals 16 residues. Germline CDR1 is LGHNA and CDR2 is YSLEER. Trimming pared 0 bases from V and 5 bases from J, leaving 16 bases between. CDR3 loop: CASSQERRDTRYGYTF. The CDR3 DNA follows: TGCGCCAGCAGCCAAGAACGACGGGACACTAGATATGGCTACACCTTC.

This clonotype was recorded many times. The chain uses TRBV20-1 and TRBJ2-1; tentatively, D is TRBD2 (6 bases). The V end was cut by 6 bases, the J end by 5 bases, with 11 bases between. Germline V gives CDR1 DFQATT, CDR2 SNEGSKA (reference sequence). CDR3 length: 12 residues. CDR3: CSATGSNNEQFF. The CDR3 coding sequence is TGCAGTGCAACCGGGAGTAACAATGAGCAGTTCTTC.

This sequence joins TRBV11-3 and TRBJ2-7, with 9 positions matching TRBD1. The ends lost 3 bases at V and 4 bases at J; junction bases unmatched: 7. The CDR3 length is 15 residues. Germline V gene data show CDR1 as SGHNT and CDR2 as YENEEA. CDR3 sequence (DNA): TGTGCCAGCAGCTTTAGGGGGACAGGGTCATACGAGCAGTACTTC. It specifies CASSFRGTGSYEQYF.

V usage is TRBV7-2 and J usage is TRBJ2-7; D may correspond to TRBD1 or TRBD2 (5 bases each). The CDR3 totals 16 residues. Between the trimmed V and J ends, which lost 5 bases and 6 bases, there was a span of 23 bases. In germline, CDR1 is SGHTA, CDR2 FQGNSA. In DNA form, the CDR3 reads TGTGCCAGCAGCCTAAGGGGAGCAGTTCCCCAGGGCGAGCAGTACTTC. It yields the protein CASSLRGAVPQGEQYF.

This clonotype was counted only a few times. The chain links TRBV7-2 to TRBJ1-1; TRBD1 matches 9 bases. Germline V gene sequence: CDR1 SGHTA, CDR2 FQGNSA. V lost 5 bases and J lost 6; bases outside the gene matches: 4. The CDR3 sequence is 13 residues long. The CDR3 sequence: CASSHTGGSEAFF. DNA for the CDR3: TGTGCCAGCAGCCATACAGGGGGCTCTGAAGCTTTCTTT.

This clonotype was counted between two and nine times. V usage is TRBV15 and J usage is TRBJ1-4, with a possible D match to TRBD1 (6 bases). Trimming removed 1 base at V and 2 bases at J, with 17 bases between. Germline V gene sequence: CDR1 LNHNV, CDR2 YYDKDF (reference sequence). CDR3 length equals 18 residues. The DNA of the CDR3 is TGTGCCACCAGCAGAGTAGGCAGTACAGGGTGGACTAATGAAAAACTGTTTTTT. Its translation: CATSRVGSTGWTNEKLFF.

V and J are TRBV7-2 and TRBJ2-3; TRBD1 might be the D (6 bases). The V gene's germline CDR1 is SGHTA and CDR2 FQGNSA. V lost 5 bases and J lost 6, with 18 bases in between. There are 15 residues in the CDR3. The CDR3 protein is CASSPRDTELDTQYF. The CDR3 nucleotides read TGTGCCAGCAGCCCCCGGGACACTGAATTGGATACGCAGTATTTT.

The chain combines TRBV20-1 with TRBJ2-3; 8 nucleotides line up with TRBD2. The V gene end was trimmed by 6 bases and the J gene end by 0 bases; junction bases not matched to a gene: 2. Germline loops: CDR1 DFQATT, CDR2 SNEGSKA (reference sequence). This CDR3 has 13 residues. The CDR3 here is CSAGGGSTDTQYF. Written as DNA, the CDR3 is TGCAGTGCCGGCGGGGGGAGCACAGATACGCAGTATTTT.

The rearrangement joins TRBV12-3 or TRBV12-4 to TRBJ2-3; D not certain. V lost 5 bases and J 1 base, leaving 16 bases between the germline ends. The CDR3 extends over 16 amino acids. The CDR3 is CASSPRLPVGTDTQYF. The CDR3 DNA is TGTGCCAGCAGTCCAAGGCTTCCGGTGGGCACAGATACGCAGTATTTT.

The chain recombines TRBV7-2 with TRBJ1-4; 8 bases are shared with TRBD1. Germline values: CDR1 SGHTA, CDR2 FQGNSA. CDR3 length equals 14 residues. Trimming cost V 3 bases and J 8 bases; bases outside gene matches: 5. CDR3 region: CASSLGQVDEKLFF. The CDR3 DNA sequence: TGTGCCAGCAGCTTGGGACAGGTGGACGAAAAACTGTTTTTT.

This CDR3 is CASSLVATNNEQFF. The CDR3, as DNA: TGTGCCAGCAGCTTAGTGGCAACCAACAATGAGCAGTTCTTC. This chain links TRBV7-8 with TRBJ2-1; D call uncertain. There are 14 residues in the CDR3. Trimming took off 1 base at V and 5 bases at J, with 9 bases between the two ends. CDR1 and CDR2 (germline): SGHVS, FQNEAQ.

V usage is TRBV7-3 and J usage is TRBJ2-5, with D maybe TRBD2 (7 bases). Trimming cost V 5 bases and J 11 bases, with 18 bases left between them. This CDR3 contains 13 residues. CDR1 and CDR2 from the germline V gene are SGHTA and FQGTGA. CDR3 sequence: CASSERGGCEQYF. DNA for the CDR3: TGTGCCAGCAGCGAGCGCGGGGGCTGTGAGCAGTACTTC.

This clonotype was counted once. The chain links TRBV11-2 to TRBJ1-5; D perhaps matches TRBD1 (5 bases). CDR3 size: 17 residues. V was trimmed by 2 bases and J by 4 bases, leaving 18 bases between them. The germline V gene has CDR1 SGHAT and CDR2 FQNNGV. As DNA, the CDR3 is TGTGCCAGCAGCTTAAAAGATTCGGGGGTGAGGAATCAGCCCCAGCATTTT. Its translation: CASSLKDSGVRNQPQHF.